What follows are 25 T cell receptor beta chains derived from one specimen sequenced in a study of blood T cell repertoires in COVID-19. Sequencing used immunoSEQ multiplex PCR; TCRdb keeps in-frame clones, though not all of them. The data contain 100,000 to 150,000 clones, roughly 90% of them singletons. Specimen: peripheral blood. These receptors came from a man in his 60s with COVID-19, enrolled during active disease.

In DNA form, the CDR3 reads TGCGCCAGCAGCCAATTGAGCGAAGAGACCCAGTACTTC. Amino acids: CASSQLSEETQYF. The genes are TRBV4-1 and TRBJ2-5; D is unclear. Germline CDR1 MGHRA, CDR2 YSYEKL. The CDR3 spans 13 residues. The germline V and J ends were trimmed by 2 bases and 3 bases, with 7 bases remaining between them.

V is TRBV27 and J is TRBJ1-2; the match to TRBD1 covers 8 bases. This CDR3 has 12 amino acids. Germline V gene data show CDR1 as MNHEY and CDR2 as SMNVEV (reference sequence). Trimming cost V 6 bases and J 4 bases; bases outside gene matches: 1. CDR3 protein: CASRTGAYGYTF. As DNA, the CDR3 is TGTGCCAGCAGGACAGGGGCCTATGGCTACACCTTC.

This chain connects TRBV3-1 (or the pseudogene TRBV3-2) to TRBJ2-3, with no clear D. The V end lost 4 bases, the J end lost 6 bases, and 11 bases lay between the germline ends. Germline V CDR1 and CDR2: LGHDT, YNNKEL (reference sequence). The CDR3 is 13 amino acids. The CDR3 here is CASSRALGDTQYF. For the CDR3, the DNA is TGTGCCAGCAGCCGAGCCCTCGGGGATACGCAGTATTTT.

V usage is TRBV5-1 and J usage is TRBJ1-1; D possibly corresponds to TRBD1 (5 bases). CDR1 is SGHRS, CDR2 YFSETQ, per germline. V was clipped by 1 base and J by 0 bases, with 13 bases between them. CDR3 length: 16 residues. CDR3 region: CASSLINTGLNTEAFF. In DNA, the CDR3 is TGCGCCAGCAGCTTGATCAACACAGGCTTGAACACTGAAGCTTTCTTT.

The chain is built from TRBV15 and TRBJ2-1; the D is unclear. This CDR3 comprises 12 residues. The germline CDR1 and CDR2 sequences are LNHNV and YYDKDF (reference sequence). V was trimmed by 5 bases and J by 4 bases, leaving 6 bases between them. The CDR3 spells CATSLSYNEQFF. CDR3 nucleotide sequence: TGTGCCACCAGCTTGTCTTACAATGAGCAGTTCTTC.

This clone was seen a handful of times. The chain combines TRBV19 with TRBJ1-5; weak D call: TRBD1 (5 bases). Germline-derived CDR1 and CDR2 are LNHDA and SQIVND (reference sequence). The CDR3 is made up of 14 amino acids. V lost 9 bases to trimming and J lost 0 bases, with 12 bases between them. The CDR3 DNA sequence: TGTGCCAGCGACCCGGGACTTAGCAATCAGCCCCAGCATTTT. This codes for CASDPGLSNQPQHF.

This sequence joins TRBV18 and TRBJ2-1, with 9 nucleotides matching TRBD2. Germline CDR1 is KGHSH and CDR2 is LQKENI. V gave up 2 bases and J gave up 7 bases; unmatched junction bases: 6. The CDR3 has 15 amino acids. This CDR3 is CASSPGAGGPNEQFF. The CDR3 DNA is TGTGCCAGCTCACCAGGGGCGGGAGGGCCAAATGAGCAGTTCTTC.

J is TRBJ2-1 and V is TRBV15, with 7 bases aligning to TRBD2. CDR3 size: 16 residues. Germline values: CDR1 LNHNV, CDR2 YYDKDF (reference sequence). Unmatched junction bases numbered 8, after V lost 0 bases and J lost 6 bases. The CDR3: CATSRDGAGVVNEQFF. The DNA of the CDR3 is TGTGCCACCAGCAGAGATGGTGCGGGAGTGGTCAATGAGCAGTTCTTC.

V usage is TRBV21-1 and J usage is TRBJ2-7; the table's TRBD1 call for D was not verified on the DNA. TRBV21-1 constitutes a pseudogene. CDR3 length equals 19 residues. The CDR3 is CASSQGQYLASRADYEQYF. The CDR3 DNA is TGTGCCAGCAGCCAGGGACAGTACCTAGCTTCAAGGGCGGACTACGAGCAGTACTTC.

Only one count was recorded for this clone. This chain uses TRBV4-3 with TRBJ2-7, with 12 bases identical to TRBD2. Trimming cost V 4 bases and J 0 bases; bases outside gene matches: 7. Looked up from germline, CDR1 is LGHNA and CDR2 is YSLEER. There are 17 residues in the CDR3. The CDR3 reads CASSRGLAGPGSYEQYF. The CDR3, as DNA: TGCGCCAGCAGCCGCGGACTAGCGGGACCGGGCTCCTACGAGCAGTACTTC.

The V gene is TRBV2, the J gene TRBJ2-1, with TRBD2 matching 10 bases. With 8 bases clipped from V and 10 bases from J, the junction kept 14 bases outside the gene matches. The length of the CDR3 is 15 residues. Per germline, CDR1 SNHLY and CDR2 FYNNEI. The DNA for the CDR3 is TGTGCCAGCCCCGGCAAGCGGGAGGGCCCAAAGGAGCAGTTCTTC. Encoded protein: CASPGKREGPKEQFF.

The chain combines TRBV10-2 with TRBJ2-7; 10 bases are shared with TRBD2. The CDR3 consists of 18 residues. CDR1 and CDR2 (germline): WSHSY, SAAADI. V shed 1 base, J shed 2 bases, and the junction held 11 bases outside the gene matches. The CDR3 is CASSEFLLAGRSPYEQYF. For the CDR3, the DNA is TGCGCCAGCAGTGAGTTTTTACTAGCGGGACGCTCTCCCTACGAGCAGTACTTC.

The J gene is TRBJ2-2, the V gene TRBV5-1; TRBD2 matches at 10 bases. Germline trimming cut 1 base from V and 1 base from J; bases unmatched to any gene: 10. This CDR3 contains 19 residues. CDR1 is SGHRS, CDR2 YFSETQ, per germline. In DNA, the CDR3 is TGCGCCAGCAGCTTGCGGGGGCGACTAGCGGGTATGAACACCGGGGAGCTGTTTTTT. Encoded protein: CASSLRGRLAGMNTGELFF.

V is TRBV12-5 and J is TRBJ1-1, with TRBD1 identical over 8 bases. CDR3 length: 15 residues. CDR1 LGHNT and CDR2 FRNRAP come from the germline V gene. Trimming at V came to 5 bases and at J to 4 bases, leaving 9 bases not matched to a gene. CDR3 amino acids: CASGPDTGGSTEAFF. The CDR3 nucleotides read TGTGCTAGTGGTCCAGATACAGGGGGGAGCACTGAAGCTTTCTTT.

The V call is TRBV11-2, the J call TRBJ2-7, with 10 positions matching TRBD1. CDR3 size: 16 residues. With V trimmed by 2 bases and J by 4 bases, 8 bases remained unmatched. Germline V gene sequence: CDR1 SGHAT, CDR2 FQNNGV. CDR3 DNA sequence: TGTGCCAGCAGCTTACCGGGACAGGGGACCCCTTACGAGCAGTACTTC. It specifies CASSLPGQGTPYEQYF.

The chain has TRBV5-1 and TRBJ1-2; tentative D call: TRBD1 (5 bases). CDR3 length equals 15 residues. CDR1 is SGHRS, CDR2 YFSETQ, per germline. Trimming took 0 bases from V and 1 from J, leaving 10 bases between them. The CDR3 reads CASSLGQGYNYGYTF. The CDR3 coding sequence is TGCGCCAGCAGCTTGGGCCAGGGATATAACTATGGCTACACCTTC.

Regarding this clone: Other DNA sequences in the sample encode the same CDR3. The chain couples TRBV9 to TRBJ2-1; 7 positions match TRBD2. The CDR3 covers 15 residues. The trim removed 0 bases at V and 3 bases at J, leaving 3 bases unmatched. Germline CDR1 and CDR2: SGDLS and YYNGEE. The CDR3 spells CASSVVGGSYNEQFF. CDR3 DNA sequence: TGTGCCAGCAGCGTAGTTGGCGGGAGCTACAATGAGCAGTTCTTC.

The rearrangement links TRBV5-1 to TRBJ1-6; 9 bases map to TRBD1. The trim removed 0 bases at V and 10 bases at J, leaving 8 bases unmatched. This CDR3 is 16 amino acids long. CDR1 is SGHRS, CDR2 YFSETQ, per germline. CDR3 sequence (DNA): TGCGCCAGCAGCTTGGGATCTACAGGGGGCGGATCACCCCTCCACTTT. Its translation is CASSLGSTGGGSPLHF.

The chain couples TRBV6-5 to TRBJ2-7; 8 bases fit TRBD2. The CDR3 has 14 amino acids. The germline CDR1 and CDR2 sequences are MNHEY and SVGAGI. The V gene end was trimmed by 6 bases and the J gene end by 2 bases; junction bases not matched to a gene: 6. This CDR3 reads CASSFGLAAYEQYF. DNA for the CDR3: TGTGCCAGCAGCTTCGGACTAGCAGCCTACGAGCAGTACTTC.

The chain recombines TRBV10-2 with TRBJ2-1; maybe TRBD1 (5 bases). The CDR3 has 16 residues. The V end was cut by 11 bases, the J end by 0 bases, with 20 bases between. The germline gives CDR1 WSHSY, CDR2 SAAADI. The CDR3 DNA is TGCGCCTGCGCCGGATGGGGCGATAGCTCCTACAATGAGCAGTTCTTC. It is translated as CACAGWGDSSYNEQFF.

V is TRBV13 and J is TRBJ1-3; no definite D call. V dropped 3 bases and J dropped 0 bases, with 9 bases sitting between them. The CDR3 has 15 amino acids. Per germline, CDR1 PRHDT and CDR2 FYEKMQ (reference sequence). The CDR3 coding sequence is TGTGCCAGCAGCTTTGCCGGTGACTCTGGAAACACCATATATTTT. This sequence encodes CASSFAGDSGNTIYF.

The chain is built from TRBV24-1 and TRBJ2-5; D gene unclear. The CDR3 consists of 13 residues. Trimming removed 4 bases from V and 1 base from J, with 6 bases in between. Germline CDR1 reads KGHDR; CDR2 reads SFDVKD. The CDR3 nucleotides read TGTGCCACCAGTGACCCGGTCCAAGAGACCCAGTACTTC. Protein product: CATSDPVQETQYF.

The chain joins TRBV28 to TRBJ1-2, with a tentative D call TRBD1 (6 bases). Trimming removed 5 bases at V and 0 bases at J, with 7 bases between. This CDR3 region has 13 residues. Per the germline V gene, CDR1 is MDHEN and CDR2 is SYDVKM. CDR3 bases: TGTGCCAGCAGTCGACAGGCTAACTATGGCTACACCTTC. This encodes CASSRQANYGYTF.

The chain uses TRBV27 and TRBJ1-4; perhaps TRBD1 as D (5 bases). V was shortened by 5 bases and J by 5 bases, with 12 bases between the two germline ends. The CDR3 length is 14 residues. Germline V gives CDR1 MNHEY, CDR2 SMNVEV (reference sequence). This CDR3 is CASSQDRVNEKLFF. The CDR3 coding sequence is TGTGCCAGCAGTCAAGACAGAGTAAATGAAAAACTGTTTTTT.

The J gene is TRBJ1-5, the V gene TRBV18, with a possible D match to TRBD1 (6 bases). Germline V lookup: CDR1 KGHSH, CDR2 LQKENI. Deletions cut 8 bases from V and 3 bases from J, with 14 bases between. The CDR3 loop spans 14 amino acids. CDR3 coding DNA: TGTGCCAGCACTAACTCAGGGGACAATCAGCCCCAGCATTTT. It yields the protein CASTNSGDNQPQHF. Full variable domain (remainder filled in from reference TRBV18 and TRBJ1-5): NAGVMQNPRHLVRRRGQEARLRCSPMKGHSHVYWYRQLPEEGLKFMVYLQKENIIDESGMPKERFSAEFPKEGPSILRIQQVVRGDSAAYFCASTNSGDNQPQHFGDGTRLSIL.